A selection of T cell receptor beta chains follows, all from one sample in a study of cytomegalovirus exposure and HLA in healthy donors. Repertoires were generated with immunoSEQ multiplex PCR, while TCRdb's copy carries only in-frame clones and drops some. Of 100,000 or so clones listed, approximately 77% were seen once; the top ten hold over 12%. Sequenced: PBMCs. These receptors were taken from a male donor in good health and CMV-seropositive. Each CDR3 is given with its conserved first and last residue. The D gene is left open where the match is weak. Size is omitted from some rows. Given values are once, few, many or a class for expanded clones.

. TRBJ1-4 . 16 TRBV5-5 CASSGMLGVKGEKLFF TGTGCCAGCAGCGGGATGTTAGGGGTAAAAGGCGAAAAACTGTTTTTT
. TRBJ2-7 once 15 TRBV5-3 CARSLGGLSFIEQYF TGTGCCAGAAGCTTGGGGGGGCTATCTTTCATCGAGCAGTACTTC
. TRBJ1-5 . 14 TRBV6-1 CASCSGRGNQPQHF TGCGCCAGCTGCTCGGGAAGGGGCAATCAGCCCCAGCATTTT
TRBD1 TRBJ2-6 . 19 TRBV2 CASSAPGTGGVSGANVLTF TGTGCCAGCAGTGCCCCCGGGACAGGGGGCGTCTCTGGGGCCAACGTCCTGACTTTC
. TRBJ2-7 . 15 TRBV11-3 CASSPRSGSTYEQYF TGTGCCAGCAGCCCGCGGAGCGGGTCTACCTACGAGCAGTACTTC
. TRBJ2-5 . 14 TRBV19 CASSPNLGRETQYF TGTGCCAGTAGCCCCAACTTGGGCCGGGAGACCCAGTACTTC
. TRBJ2-3 once 16 TRBV4-2 CASSQYGPYPTDTQYF TGTGCCAGCAGCCAATACGGTCCCTACCCCACAGATACGCAGTATTTT
TRBD1 TRBJ2-5 once 17 TRBV30 CAWSVVTGDLLQETQYF TGTGCCTGGAGTGTAGTGACAGGGGACCTCCTGCAAGAGACCCAGTACTTC
. TRBJ1-2 . 14 TRBV11-2 CASSLAAGASGYTF TGTGCCAGCAGCTTAGCGGCAGGGGCGAGTGGCTACACCTTC
TRBD2 TRBJ2-7 . 14 TRBV5-1 CASSSGTSGGEQYF TGCGCCAGCAGCTCTGGGACTAGCGGGGGCGAGCAGTACTTC
. TRBJ2-2 . 13 TRBV30 CAWSVRGAGELFF TGTGCCTGGAGTGTAAGGGGTGCCGGGGAGCTGTTTTTT
TRBD2 TRBJ2-7 . 16 TRBV7-2 CASSYGGARAFNEQYF TGTGCCAGCAGCTACGGGGGGGCCAGGGCATTCAACGAGCAGTACTTC
. TRBJ1-6 . 14 TRBV5-8 CASSLVTGYSPLHF TGTGCCAGCAGCTTGGTAACAGGTTATTCACCCCTCCACTTT
TRBD1 TRBJ2-3 . 15 TRBV6-1 CASTATGGQADTQYF TGTGCCAGCACCGCTACAGGGGGCCAGGCAGATACGCAGTATTTT
. TRBJ1-2 . 14 TRBV6-5 CASSYRAGPYGYTF TGTGCCAGCAGTTACCGCGCGGGGCCTTATGGCTACACCTTC
. TRBJ1-5 . 15 TRBV4-3 CASSQDGTHNQPQHF TGCGCCAGCAGCCAAGACGGGACTCACAATCAGCCCCAGCATTTT
TRBD1 TRBJ1-5 . 15 TRBV11-2 CASSLDQGANQPQHF TGTGCCAGCAGCTTAGATCAGGGGGCCAATCAGCCCCAGCATTTT
TRBD1 TRBJ1-2 . 15 TRBV7-9 CASSLGQGASDGYTF TGTGCCAGCAGCCTAGGACAGGGGGCGTCGGATGGCTACACCTTC
TRBD2 TRBJ2-4 few 16 TRBV5-4 CASSLMSGGTKNIQYF TGTGCCAGCAGCTTGATGAGCGGGGGGACTAAAAACATTCAGTACTTC
. TRBJ1-6 . 15 TRBV2 CASRLGGGDYSPLHF TGTGCCAGCAGGCTTGGGGGGGGCGATTATTCACCCCTCCACTTT
TRBD2 TRBJ2-7 few 15 TRBV9 CASSVGFSGDYEQYF TGTGCCAGCAGCGTAGGTTTTAGCGGGGACTACGAGCAGTACTTC
. TRBJ1-2 . 14 TRBV5-6 CASSPDVRDYGYTF TGTGCCAGCAGCCCGGACGTCAGGGACTATGGCTACACCTTC
TRBD2 TRBJ2-7 . 18 TRBV7-2 CASSLASGGAQFKYEQYF TGTGCCAGCAGCTTAGCTAGCGGGGGGGCCCAGTTTAAGTACGAGCAGTACTTC
. TRBJ1-1 . 13 TRBV2 CASNTPPNTEAFF TGTGCCAGCAACACACCTCCGAACACTGAAGCTTTCTTT
TRBD1 TRBJ1-6 . 16 TRBV5-4 CASSTSGGQYNSPLHF TGTGCCAGCAGCACCTCAGGGGGGCAATATAATTCACCCCTCCACTTT
. TRBJ2-7 . 15 TRBV7-8 CASSVAPEMRYEQYF TGTGCCAGCAGCGTCGCCCCCGAGATGCGCTACGAGCAGTACTTC
TRBD2 TRBJ2-5 . 16 TRBV7-2 CASSFGSGANQETQYF TGTGCCAGCAGCTTTGGCAGCGGGGCCAACCAAGAGACCCAGTACTTC
. TRBJ1-2 . 13 TRBV7-9 CASQDTLNYGYTF TGTGCCAGCCAGGACACGTTAAACTATGGCTACACCTTC
TRBD1 TRBJ1-3 . 17 TRBV11-3 CASSHRDRGHLGNTIYF TGTGCCAGCAGCCACCGGGACAGGGGACATCTTGGAAACACCATATATTTT
. TRBJ2-1 . 13 TRBV6-5 CASSRTLHNEQFF TGTGCCAGCAGCAGGACACTGCACAATGAGCAGTTCTTC
. TRBJ2-5 . 14 TRBV30 CAWRRVPGQETQYF TGTGCCTGGCGACGTGTCCCGGGTCAAGAGACCCAGTACTTC
. TRBJ2-5 . 16 TRBV5-6 CASSLEAGALAETQYF TGTGCCAGCAGCTTGGAGGCAGGGGCTTTAGCGGAGACCCAGTACTTC
TRBD2 TRBJ2-3 . 17 TRBV7-2 CASSLKRGGWSTDTQYF TGTGCCAGCAGCTTAAAACGGGGGGGCTGGAGCACAGATACGCAGTATTTT
. TRBJ2-3 once 16 TRBV5-6 CASSPSADTDTDTQYF TGTGCCAGCAGCCCGTCGGCGGACACCGACACAGATACGCAGTATTTT
. TRBJ2-1 . 16 TRBV7-9 CASSLAVAAAYNEQFF TGTGCCAGCAGCTTAGCCGTGGCGGCAGCCTACAATGAGCAGTTCTTC
. TRBJ1-5 once 16 TRBV29-1 CSVTLPGTASNQPQHF TGCAGCGTTACTTTACCAGGGACTGCGAGCAATCAGCCCCAGCATTTT
. TRBJ2-7 . 15 TRBV28 CASSVTPEIGYEQYF TGTGCCAGCAGTGTGACCCCGGAGATTGGCTACGAGCAGTACTTC
TRBD2 TRBJ2-1 . 17 TRBV11-3 CASSLRTSGGEGNEQFF TGTGCCAGCAGCTTAAGAACTAGCGGGGGGGAGGGCAATGAGCAGTTCTTC
. TRBJ2-1 once 15 TRBV5-1 CASSLERTVTNEQFF TGCGCCAGCAGCTTGGAACGGACAGTAACCAATGAGCAGTTCTTC
. TRBJ2-2 . 14 TRBV10-1 CASSDRVDTGELFF TGCGCCAGCAGTGACAGGGTTGACACCGGGGAGCTGTTTTTT
TRBD1 TRBJ2-3 . 16 TRBV13 CASSSRTGGKTDTQYF TGTGCCAGCAGCTCCCGGACAGGGGGCAAGACAGATACGCAGTATTTT
. TRBJ2-3 few 15 TRBV4-1 CASSRLAGGTDTQYF TGCGCCAGCTCGCGGCTAGCAGGTGGAACAGATACGCAGTATTTT
TRBD2 TRBJ2-1 . 16 TRBV4-3 CASSQGLAELYNEQFF TGCGCCAGCAGCCAGGGACTAGCGGAGTTATACAATGAGCAGTTCTTC
TRBD2 TRBJ2-5 . 14 TRBV2 CASSAGLAQETQYF TGTGCCAGCAGCGCGGGACTAGCGCAAGAGACCCAGTACTTC
TRBD1 TRBJ2-7 . 14 TRBV27 CASRRTGEIYEQYF TGTGCCAGCAGACGGACAGGGGAAATCTATGAGCAGTACTTC
. TRBJ2-1 . 15 TRBV6-6 CASSYDRPPNNEQFF TGTGCCAGCAGCTACGACAGGCCCCCGAACAATGAGCAGTTCTTC
. TRBJ2-7 . 15 TRBV9 CASSVDGGRPYEQYF TGTGCCAGCAGCGTAGACGGGGGACGGCCCTACGAGCAGTACTTC
. TRBJ2-7 few 13 TRBV28 CASNGRVVREQYF TGTGCCAGCAACGGCAGGGTAGTACGCGAGCAGTACTTC
. TRBJ1-5 . 18 TRBV7-8 CASTPLAAGLGDNQPQHF TGTGCCAGCACCCCCCTAGCCGCAGGACTTGGGGACAATCAGCCCCAGCATTTT